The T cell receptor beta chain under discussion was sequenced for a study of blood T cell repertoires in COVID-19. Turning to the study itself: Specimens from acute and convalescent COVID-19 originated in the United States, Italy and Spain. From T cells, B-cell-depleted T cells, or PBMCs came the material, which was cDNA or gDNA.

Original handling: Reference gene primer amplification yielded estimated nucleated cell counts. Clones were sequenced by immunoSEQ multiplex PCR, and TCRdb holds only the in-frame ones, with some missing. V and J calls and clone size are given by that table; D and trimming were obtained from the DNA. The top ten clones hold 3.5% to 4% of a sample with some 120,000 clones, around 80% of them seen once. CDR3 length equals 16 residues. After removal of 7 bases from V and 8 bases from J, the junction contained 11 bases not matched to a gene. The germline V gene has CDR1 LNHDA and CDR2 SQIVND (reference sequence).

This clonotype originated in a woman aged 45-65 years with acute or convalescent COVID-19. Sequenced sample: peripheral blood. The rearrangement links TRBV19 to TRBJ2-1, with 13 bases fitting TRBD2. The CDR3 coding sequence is TGTGCCAGTACCTCCGCCGGGACTAGCGGGGAGGATGAGCAGTTCTTC. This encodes CASTSAGTSGEDEQFF.